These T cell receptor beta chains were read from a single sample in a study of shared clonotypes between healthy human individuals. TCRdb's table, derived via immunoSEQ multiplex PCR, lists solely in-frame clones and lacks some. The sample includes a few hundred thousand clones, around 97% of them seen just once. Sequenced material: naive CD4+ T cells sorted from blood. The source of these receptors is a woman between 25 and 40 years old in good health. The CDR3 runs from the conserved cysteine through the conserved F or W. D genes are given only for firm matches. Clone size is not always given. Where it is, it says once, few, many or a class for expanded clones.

CDR3 DNA: TGTGCCAGCAGTTTATCCGGGGGCTACACCTTC; CDR3 protein: CASSLSGGYTF; V gene: TRBV28; CDR3 length: 11; D gene: -; J gene: TRBJ1-2; clone size: -
CDR3 DNA: TGCGCCAGCAGCTTTGGACAGGGGGCCTCTGGAAACACCATATATTTT; CDR3 protein: CASSFGQGASGNTIYF; V gene: TRBV5-1; CDR3 length: 16; D gene: TRBD1; J gene: TRBJ1-3; clone size: -
CDR3 DNA: TGTGCCAGCAGCCGCGGACAGGGAAGCTCCTACGAGCAGTACTTC; CDR3 protein: CASSRGQGSSYEQYF; V gene: TRBV7-6; CDR3 length: 15; D gene: TRBD1; J gene: TRBJ2-7; clone size: -
CDR3 DNA: TGTGCCAGCAGGCAACAGGATTACACTAACTATGGCTACACCTTC; CDR3 protein: CASRQQDYTNYGYTF; V gene: TRBV6-6; CDR3 length: 15; D gene: -; J gene: TRBJ1-2; clone size: -
CDR3 DNA: TGTGCCATCAGTTTCAGCCCCGGGGATACGCAGTATTTT; CDR3 protein: CAISFSPGDTQYF; V gene: TRBV10-3; CDR3 length: 13; D gene: -; J gene: TRBJ2-3; clone size: -
CDR3 DNA: TGTGCCAGCAGCGTGATGACGGACTCCTACGAGCAGTACTTC; CDR3 protein: CASSVMTDSYEQYF; V gene: TRBV9; CDR3 length: 14; D gene: -; J gene: TRBJ2-7; clone size: -
CDR3 DNA: TGTGCCAGCAAGTCAGAGCCGAACACTGAAGCTTTCTTT; CDR3 protein: CASKSEPNTEAFF; V gene: TRBV2; CDR3 length: 13; D gene: -; J gene: TRBJ1-1; clone size: -
CDR3 DNA: TGTGCCAGCAGCTCATTCGGACTAGCGGGATCCTACGAGCAGTACTTC; CDR3 protein: CASSSFGLAGSYEQYF; V gene: TRBV28; CDR3 length: 16; D gene: TRBD2; J gene: TRBJ2-7; clone size: -
CDR3 DNA: TGTGCCAGCAGCGTAGTCGGGGAAATTAACACTGAAGCTTTCTTT; CDR3 protein: CASSVVGEINTEAFF; V gene: TRBV9; CDR3 length: 15; D gene: -; J gene: TRBJ1-1; clone size: -
CDR3 DNA: TGCGCCAGCAGCGGCCTGGGTTGGGCAGGCCCGAACAATGAGCAGTTCTTC; CDR3 protein: CASSGLGWAGPNNEQFF; V gene: TRBV5-1; CDR3 length: 17; D gene: -; J gene: TRBJ2-1; clone size: once
CDR3 DNA: TGCGCCAGCAGCTTTGTGACAGGCACTGCAACTAATGAAAAACTGTTTTTT; CDR3 protein: CASSFVTGTATNEKLFF; V gene: TRBV5-1; CDR3 length: 17; D gene: -; J gene: TRBJ1-4; clone size: -
CDR3 DNA: TGTGCCAGCAGCTTGTACGGGACTGAAGCTTTCTTT; CDR3 protein: CASSLYGTEAFF; V gene: TRBV5-5; CDR3 length: 12; D gene: -; J gene: TRBJ1-1; clone size: once
CDR3 DNA: TGTGCCAGCAGCTTCCGCGGGGGGTTAGCCAAAAACATTCAGTACTTC; CDR3 protein: CASSFRGGLAKNIQYF; V gene: TRBV7-2; CDR3 length: 16; D gene: TRBD2; J gene: TRBJ2-4; clone size: -
CDR3 DNA: TGCAGCGTTGGCTGGTTACAGGGTCCCACTGAAGCTTTCTTT; CDR3 protein: CSVGWLQGPTEAFF; V gene: TRBV29-1; CDR3 length: 14; D gene: -; J gene: TRBJ1-1; clone size: -
CDR3 DNA: TGTGCCAGCAGCGGATTGGGACTAGGGTACAATGAGCAGTTCTTC; CDR3 protein: CASSGLGLGYNEQFF; V gene: TRBV2; CDR3 length: 15; D gene: TRBD2; J gene: TRBJ2-1; clone size: once
CDR3 DNA: TGTGCCAGCCTGTCGGGTGGCTCCTACAATGAGCAGTTCTTC; CDR3 protein: CASLSGGSYNEQFF; V gene: TRBV2; CDR3 length: 14; D gene: -; J gene: TRBJ2-1; clone size: -
CDR3 DNA: TGTGCCAGCAATATCATTAAAGCGGGAGTGGGGGCAGATACGCAGTATTTT; CDR3 protein: CASNIIKAGVGADTQYF; V gene: TRBV2; CDR3 length: 17; D gene: TRBD2; J gene: TRBJ2-3; clone size: -
CDR3 DNA: TGCAGCGTTGTGAGGGGGATCTACAATGAGCAGTTCTTC; CDR3 protein: CSVVRGIYNEQFF; V gene: TRBV29-1; CDR3 length: 13; D gene: -; J gene: TRBJ2-1; clone size: -
CDR3 DNA: TGTGCCTGGAGTTTAGGATTTGAGGGGGAAAAACTGTTTTTT; CDR3 protein: CAWSLGFEGEKLFF; V gene: TRBV30; CDR3 length: 14; D gene: -; J gene: TRBJ1-4; clone size: -
CDR3 DNA: TGCGCCAGCAGCCAAGAGGTGGTTGGACCCTACGAGCAGTACTTC; CDR3 protein: CASSQEVVGPYEQYF; V gene: TRBV4-1; CDR3 length: 15; D gene: -; J gene: TRBJ2-7; clone size: -
CDR3 DNA: TGTGCCATCACTTCGGACGGGTCCTACGAGCAGTACTTC; CDR3 protein: CAITSDGSYEQYF; V gene: TRBV10-3; CDR3 length: 13; D gene: -; J gene: TRBJ2-7; clone size: once
CDR3 DNA: TGTGCCAGCAGTTTAGAGGCGGATTCCTACAATGAGCAGTTCTTC; CDR3 protein: CASSLEADSYNEQFF; V gene: TRBV28; CDR3 length: 15; D gene: -; J gene: TRBJ2-1; clone size: once
CDR3 DNA: TGTGCCAGCAGCGTATTTCTCCTAGCGGGAGCCCCCGGGGAGCTGTTTTTT; CDR3 protein: CASSVFLLAGAPGELFF; V gene: TRBV9; CDR3 length: 17; D gene: TRBD2; J gene: TRBJ2-2; clone size: -
CDR3 DNA: TGTGCCAGCAGCGTAGAGGCTAGCGGGGGCCCAGATACGCAGTATTTT; CDR3 protein: CASSVEASGGPDTQYF; V gene: TRBV9; CDR3 length: 16; D gene: TRBD2; J gene: TRBJ2-3; clone size: -
CDR3 DNA: TGTGCCACCAGCAGAGCCCCAGAAGGGATTAACTATGGCTACACCTTC; CDR3 protein: CATSRAPEGINYGYTF; V gene: TRBV15; CDR3 length: 16; D gene: -; J gene: TRBJ1-2; clone size: -
CDR3 DNA: TGTGCCTGGAGTGTATTCCGGACTAGCGGGAGGCTCTATGAGCAGTTCTTC; CDR3 protein: CAWSVFRTSGRLYEQFF; V gene: TRBV30; CDR3 length: 17; D gene: TRBD2; J gene: TRBJ2-1; clone size: -
CDR3 DNA: TGTGCCAGCAGTGGACTAGCGGGACTAACAGATACGCAGTATTTT; CDR3 protein: CASSGLAGLTDTQYF; V gene: TRBV28; CDR3 length: 15; D gene: TRBD2; J gene: TRBJ2-3; clone size: -
CDR3 DNA: TGCGCCAGTTTCCGGACCTCCGAAAGCGACCAGCCCCAGCATTTT; CDR3 protein: CASFRTSESDQPQHF; V gene: TRBV10-1; CDR3 length: 15; D gene: -; J gene: TRBJ1-5; clone size: -
CDR3 DNA: TGTGCCAGCAGTACGGATAGCGGACCCACCGGGGAGCTGTTTTTT; CDR3 protein: CASSTDSGPTGELFF; V gene: TRBV28; CDR3 length: 15; D gene: -; J gene: TRBJ2-2; clone size: -
CDR3 DNA: TGTGCCAGCAGCTTAGAACTAGCGCGGACCTACGAGCAGTACTTC; CDR3 protein: CASSLELARTYEQYF; V gene: TRBV11-2; CDR3 length: 15; D gene: TRBD2; J gene: TRBJ2-7; clone size: -
CDR3 DNA: TGTGCCAGTAGTACGGACAGGGCCCTCGAGCAGTACTTC; CDR3 protein: CASSTDRALEQYF; V gene: TRBV19; CDR3 length: 13; D gene: TRBD1; J gene: TRBJ2-7; clone size: -
CDR3 DNA: TGTGCCAGCAGTTCCGGGGATATAAGTGGCTACACCTTC; CDR3 protein: CASSSGDISGYTF; V gene: TRBV6-5; CDR3 length: 13; D gene: -; J gene: TRBJ1-2; clone size: once
CDR3 DNA: TGCGCCAGCAGCTTCGCTATTACGAACACCGGGGAGCTGTTTTTT; CDR3 protein: CASSFAITNTGELFF; V gene: TRBV5-1; CDR3 length: 15; D gene: -; J gene: TRBJ2-2; clone size: -
CDR3 DNA: TGTGCCAGCAGCCAAGATGCGCAGGTCTGGAACGAGCAGTACTTC; CDR3 protein: CASSQDAQVWNEQYF; V gene: TRBV14; CDR3 length: 15; D gene: -; J gene: TRBJ2-7; clone size: once
CDR3 DNA: TGTGCCAGCAGGGGGACTAGCGGGATATCCGATACGCAGTATTTT; CDR3 protein: CASRGTSGISDTQYF; V gene: TRBV27; CDR3 length: 15; D gene: TRBD2; J gene: TRBJ2-3; clone size: -
CDR3 DNA: TGTGCCAGCGGTCGGTGGAGGGGGGAAGGTGAAGCTTTCTTT; CDR3 protein: CASGRWRGEGEAFF; V gene: TRBV27; CDR3 length: 14; D gene: -; J gene: TRBJ1-1; clone size: -
CDR3 DNA: TGTGCCACCAGCAGACTGAACACTGAAGCTTTCTTT; CDR3 protein: CATSRLNTEAFF; V gene: TRBV15; CDR3 length: 12; D gene: -; J gene: TRBJ1-1; clone size: -
CDR3 DNA: TGTGCCAGCAACAAGGGGGGGAGGGCCAACACCGGGGAGCTGTTTTTT; CDR3 protein: CASNKGGRANTGELFF; V gene: TRBV28; CDR3 length: 16; D gene: -; J gene: TRBJ2-2; clone size: -
CDR3 DNA: TGTGCCAGCAGCGTAGGGTCCGGGAGGACAGATACGCAGTATTTT; CDR3 protein: CASSVGSGRTDTQYF; V gene: TRBV9; CDR3 length: 15; D gene: TRBD2; J gene: TRBJ2-3; clone size: -
CDR3 DNA: TGCGCCAGCAGCTTGGTCCCTCTCCCCAACACCGGGGAGCTGTTTTTT; CDR3 protein: CASSLVPLPNTGELFF; V gene: TRBV5-1; CDR3 length: 16; D gene: -; J gene: TRBJ2-2; clone size: -
CDR3 DNA: TGTGCCAGCACCCGTCAGGGGTTGGGCACCGGGGAGCTGTTTTTT; CDR3 protein: CASTRQGLGTGELFF; V gene: TRBV28; CDR3 length: 15; D gene: -; J gene: TRBJ2-2; clone size: -
CDR3 DNA: TGCGCCAGCAGCCTGGATGGCAGGTCCATCACCTTC; CDR3 protein: CASSLDGRSITF; V gene: TRBV5-1; CDR3 length: 12; D gene: -; J gene: TRBJ1-2; clone size: -
CDR3 DNA: TGTGCCAGTAGGGCTACTAGCACAGATACGCAGTATTTT; CDR3 protein: CASRATSTDTQYF; V gene: TRBV19; CDR3 length: 13; D gene: -; J gene: TRBJ2-3; clone size: -
CDR3 DNA: TGTGCCAGCAGGAACTTTGCCTCTGGAAACACCATATATTTT; CDR3 protein: CASRNFASGNTIYF; V gene: TRBV11-2; CDR3 length: 14; D gene: -; J gene: TRBJ1-3; clone size: -
CDR3 DNA: TGTGCCAGTAGTTATACAGGGACAGTGTTGAATGAGCAGTTCTTC; CDR3 protein: CASSYTGTVLNEQFF; V gene: TRBV19; CDR3 length: 15; D gene: TRBD1; J gene: TRBJ2-1; clone size: -
CDR3 DNA: TGTGCCAGCAGCTTACAGGTGCTCCAAGAGACCCAGTACTTC; CDR3 protein: CASSLQVLQETQYF; V gene: TRBV7-8; CDR3 length: 14; D gene: -; J gene: TRBJ2-5; clone size: -
CDR3 DNA: TGTGCCCCGCCCCCGGGGGCGAACACTGAAGCTTTCTTT; CDR3 protein: CAPPPGANTEAFF; V gene: TRBV30; CDR3 length: 13; D gene: -; J gene: TRBJ1-1; clone size: -
CDR3 DNA: TGTGCCAGCAGTCGCGACAGGGTTTATGGCTACACCTTC; CDR3 protein: CASSRDRVYGYTF; V gene: TRBV5-4; CDR3 length: 13; D gene: TRBD1; J gene: TRBJ1-2; clone size: once
CDR3 DNA: TGTGCCAGCAACAGGGCGGAGGGCGGGGAGCTGTTTTTT; CDR3 protein: CASNRAEGGELFF; V gene: TRBV2; CDR3 length: 13; D gene: -; J gene: TRBJ2-2; clone size: -
CDR3 DNA: TGTGCCAGCAGTTTACCAACCCAGGGGTGGGGCAATCAGCCCCAGCATTTT; CDR3 protein: CASSLPTQGWGNQPQHF; V gene: TRBV28; CDR3 length: 17; D gene: -; J gene: TRBJ1-5; clone size: -
CDR3 DNA: TGTGCCAGCAGCAAAGGCCGCCGGACAGGGAGTAATGAAAAACTGTTTTTT; CDR3 protein: CASSKGRRTGSNEKLFF; V gene: TRBV28; CDR3 length: 17; D gene: TRBD1; J gene: TRBJ1-4; clone size: -
CDR3 DNA: TGTGCCACCAGCTCTAGACTAGACTTCACCGGGGAGCTGTTTTTT; CDR3 protein: CATSSRLDFTGELFF; V gene: TRBV15; CDR3 length: 15; D gene: -; J gene: TRBJ2-2; clone size: -
CDR3 DNA: TGCGCCAGCAGTAATCGGGAGGGCCCGGGAGATACGCAGTATTTT; CDR3 protein: CASSNREGPGDTQYF; V gene: TRBV10-1; CDR3 length: 15; D gene: TRBD2; J gene: TRBJ2-3; clone size: few